A selection of T cell receptor beta chains follows, all from one sample in a study of beta chain features in type 1 diabetes. Some clones are missing from TCRdb's copy, which holds only in-frame ones; the method was immunoSEQ multiplex PCR. The sample consists of about 410,000 clones, about 15% of them appearing once. The sample was naive CD4+ T cells from blood. The receptors shown here come from a man in his thirties or forties in good health. The CDR3 runs from the conserved cysteine through the conserved F or W. D genes are given only for firm matches. Clone sizes are given selectively: once, few, many, or a class where the clone is expanded.

j_call	v_call	clone_size	d_call	cdr3_nt	cdr3_aa
TRBJ2-6	TRBV7-7	few	TRBD2	TGTGCCAGCAGTTCTTCCCCCGGGGGGGTGTCTGGGGCCAACGTCCTGACTTTC	CASSSSPGGVSGANVLTF
TRBJ2-1	TRBV19	NA	NA	TGTGCCAGTAGTATTGTCGGGAGCCCCTACAATGAGCAGTTCTTC	CASSIVGSPYNEQFF
TRBJ2-3	TRBV6-5	few	TRBD2	TGTGCCAGCAGCCGAAGACTAGCGGGAGGGGATACGCAGTATTTT	CASSRRLAGGDTQYF
TRBJ2-1	TRBV5-1	few	TRBD2	TGCGCCAGCAGCACGGCCCCGACTAGCGGGAGCAATTACAATGAGCAGTTCTTC	CASSTAPTSGSNYNEQFF
TRBJ1-1	TRBV29-1	few	NA	TGCAGCTCCCGCGGTGGCACTGAAGCTTTCTTT	CSSRGGTEAFF
TRBJ1-2	TRBV18	few	NA	TGTGCCAGCTCACCAAGGGCTGACGGCTATGGCTACACCTTC	CASSPRADGYGYTF
TRBJ2-3	TRBV2	NA	NA	TGTGCCAGCAGTGATTCAGATACGCAGTATTTT	CASSDSDTQYF
TRBJ2-1	TRBV10-3	few	NA	TGTGCCATCAGTGAGTATCAGCAGTCCTACAATGAGCAGTTCTTC	CAISEYQQSYNEQFF
TRBJ1-2	TRBV6-1	few	NA	TGTGCCAGCAGGACAGACAGCTATGGCTACACCTTC	CASRTDSYGYTF
TRBJ2-4	TRBV7-9	few	NA	TGTGCCAGCAGCTTAGCCTTGGCGGGACCTGGGGGAAACATTCAGTACTTC	CASSLALAGPGGNIQYF
TRBJ2-1	TRBV4-1	NA	NA	TGCGCCAGCAGCCAACCAGCGCAGAGCTCCTACAATGAGCAGTTCTTC	CASSQPAQSSYNEQFF
TRBJ1-6	TRBV4-1	NA	NA	TGCGCCAGCAGCCAAGTTTCTACTTCACCCCTCCACTTT	CASSQVSTSPLHF
TRBJ2-3	TRBV11-3	few	NA	TGTGCCAGCAGCTCCAACTTTTGGGGCGCTGTGGATACGCAGTATTTT	CASSSNFWGAVDTQYF
TRBJ2-3	TRBV18	few	NA	TGTGCCAGCTCACCAGCAGTGAGCCAACTGACAGATACGCAGTATTTT	CASSPAVSQLTDTQYF
TRBJ2-3	TRBV18	NA	NA	TGTGCCAGCTCACCACTCCCTCCAGCGAGCACAGATACGCAGTATTTT	CASSPLPPASTDTQYF
TRBJ2-2	TRBV7-2	NA	NA	TGTGCCAGCAGCTTAGGGGGCCGGAACACCGGGGAGCTGTTTTTT	CASSLGGRNTGELFF
TRBJ1-4	TRBV30	NA	NA	TGTGCCACAGGAGGGGGAACTAATGAAAAACTGTTTTTT	CATGGGTNEKLFF
TRBJ2-7	TRBV7-2	NA	TRBD1	TGTGCCAGCAGCTTAGTGGGACAGGGTACGCTCGGTTACGAGCAGTACTTC	CASSLVGQGTLGYEQYF
TRBJ1-1	TRBV14	few	NA	TGTGCCAGCAGCCAAGATCTTAACACTGAAGCTTTCTTT	CASSQDLNTEAFF
TRBJ2-3	TRBV4-1	few	TRBD1	TGCGCCAGCAGCCAACCGCCCAGGCCATCGGGACAGATCACTAGCACAGATACGCAGTATTTT	CASSQPPRPSGQITSTDTQYF
TRBJ2-1	TRBV11-1	few	NA	TGTGCCAGCAGCTTGGCTTGGGCAGGTGAGCAGTTCTTC	CASSLAWAGEQFF
TRBJ2-6	TRBV30	many	NA	TGTGCCTGGACGGGTGGGGCCAACGTCCTGACTTTC	CAWTGGANVLTF
TRBJ2-1	TRBV30	NA	NA	TGTGCCTGGAGTGTACGGCGAGGGGGAGAGCAGTTCTTC	CAWSVRRGGEQFF
TRBJ2-7	TRBV5-1	few	TRBD2	TGCGCCAGCAGCTCCACTAGCGGGGTCTCCTACGAGCAGTACTTC	CASSSTSGVSYEQYF
TRBJ2-7	TRBV5-1	NA	NA	TGCGCCAGCAGCTTAACTGTGACAGTCACCTACGAGCAGTACTTC	CASSLTVTVTYEQYF
TRBJ2-5	TRBV7-9	NA	TRBD1	TGTGCCAGCAGCCAGGGGACAGGCCAAGAGACCCAGTACTTC	CASSQGTGQETQYF
TRBJ2-6	TRBV7-6	few	NA	TGTGCCAGCAGCGACCCCGGACGGGCCTCTGGGGCCAACGTCCTGACTTTC	CASSDPGRASGANVLTF
TRBJ2-7	TRBV2	few	TRBD1	TGTGCCAGCAGTGAAGCGCTTCTGACAGGGAAACGGTTC	CASSEALLTGKRF
TRBJ2-1	TRBV9	few	NA	TGTGCCAGCAGCTGGAAGGGAGACGGTTCTAGGAATGAGCAGTTCTTC	CASSWKGDGSRNEQFF
TRBJ2-7	TRBV10-3	few	NA	TGTGCCATCACCAAGAATAGGGCTGAGTACGAGCAGTACTTC	CAITKNRAEYEQYF
TRBJ1-2	TRBV14	NA	NA	TGTGCCAGCAGCCAAGATGGGGACGGCTACACCTTC	CASSQDGDGYTF
TRBJ1-2	TRBV2	few	NA	TGTGCCAGCACCGAAGGTGGTGCGTCATATGGCTACACCTTC	CASTEGGASYGYTF
TRBJ2-7	TRBV4-3	NA	NA	TGCGCCAGCAGCCAAGAGATTACGACGGGGGCCGGGGCCGAGCAGTACTTC	CASSQEITTGAGAEQYF
TRBJ1-1	TRBV19	NA	NA	TGTGCCAGTACCTCAGGGGAGGGTTGGGGCACTGAAGCTTTCTTT	CASTSGEGWGTEAFF
TRBJ2-5	TRBV10-3	few	NA	TGTGCCATCAGTGACCGTGCCTCTCAAGAGACCCAGTACTTC	CAISDRASQETQYF
TRBJ1-5	TRBV30	NA	NA	TGTGCCTGGAGCCAAGGGGCAGACCAGCCCCAGCATTTT	CAWSQGADQPQHF
TRBJ1-6	TRBV5-1	few	NA	TGCGCCAGCAGCCATGATGGACAGCAGGGACGATCACCCCTCCACTTT	CASSHDGQQGRSPLHF
TRBJ1-1	TRBV10-3	NA	NA	TGTGCCATCAGGGACAGCTTGAACACTGAAGCTTTCTTT	CAIRDSLNTEAFF
TRBJ2-1	TRBV27	few	NA	TGTGCCAGCAGCGATTACAGCTATCAGCTCTTC	CASSDYSYQLF
TRBJ1-4	TRBV7-9	NA	TRBD1	TGTGCCAGCAGCTTAGAGTTGGGGACAGGGCCAGAAAAACTGTTTTTT	CASSLELGTGPEKLFF
TRBJ2-7	TRBV21-1	few	NA	TGTGCCAGCAGCCCTTTCCCGGGACAGGGGATACCGTTGCCGTACTTC	CASSPFPGQGIPLPYF
TRBJ2-5	TRBV6-6	NA	NA	TGTGCCAGCACCCGAAAAGAGACCCAGTACTTC	CASTRKETQYF
TRBJ2-7	TRBV28	NA	TRBD2	TGTGCCAGCAGCGAAGCGGGGGGGAACGAGCAGTACTTC	CASSEAGGNEQYF
TRBJ2-5	TRBV7-8	few	TRBD2	TGTGCCAGCAGCCATACTAGCGGGAGTAGTAAAGCGACCCAGTACTTC	CASSHTSGSSKATQYF
TRBJ2-1	TRBV6-5	few	NA	TGTGCCAGCAGTTACACAGGGAGGGACTACAATGAGCAGTTCTTC	CASSYTGRDYNEQFF